The 12 T cell receptor beta chains below were found in one sample sequenced in a study of cytomegalovirus exposure and HLA in healthy donors. The PCR ran on 60 Vbeta and 13 Jbeta primers. TCRdb's table, derived via immunoSEQ multiplex PCR, lists solely in-frame clones and lacks some. The sample shows about 150,000 clones, roughly 66% of them seen only once. Sample: PBMCs. The receptors derive from a woman aged 18-29 years in good health and CMV-seronegative.

This clone turned up a few times. The chain combines TRBV5-1 with TRBJ2-5, with 10 bases aligning to TRBD1. The CDR3 is 15 residues long. Germline-derived CDR1 and CDR2 are SGHRS and YFSETQ. V gave up 4 bases and J gave up 5 bases; unmatched junction bases: 8. CDR3 residues: CASSDRTGGAETQYF. The CDR3 DNA sequence: TGCGCCAGCAGCGATCGGACAGGGGGGGCGGAGACCCAGTACTTC.

V usage is TRBV5-1 and J usage is TRBJ2-7; 8 nucleotides agree with TRBD1. This CDR3 contains 15 residues. Germline V gene sequence: CDR1 SGHRS, CDR2 YFSETQ. V was clipped by 0 bases and J by 1 base; unmatched bases: 3. The CDR3 nucleotides are TGCGCCAGCAGCTTGGGCAGGGGGCTGTCCTACGAGCAGTACTTC. This encodes CASSLGRGLSYEQYF.

The rearrangement links TRBV5-6 to TRBJ1-6; D is undetermined. Trimming cost V 4 bases and J 0 bases, with 14 bases left between them. Germline V CDR1 and CDR2: SGHDT, YYEEEE. CDR3 length: 17 residues. CDR3: CASSNRQTSSYNSPLHF. The CDR3 DNA sequence: TGTGCCAGCAGCAACCGACAAACGAGCTCCTATAATTCACCCCTCCACTTT.

This clone came up a few times. The chain uses TRBV28 and TRBJ1-5, with TRBD1 matching over 8 bases. This CDR3 has 14 amino acids. Germline trimming cut 9 bases from V and 5 bases from J; bases unmatched to any gene: 9. Germline CDR1 and CDR2: MDHEN and SYDVKM. The CDR3 loop reads CASEQGGGDQPQHF. The CDR3 DNA is TGTGCCAGTGAACAGGGGGGCGGAGATCAGCCCCAGCATTTT.

The chain links TRBV5-1 to TRBJ2-1, with 10 nucleotides matching TRBD2. V shed 1 base and J 2 bases; nucleotides not matched to a gene: 6. Germline V CDR1 and CDR2: SGHRS, YFSETQ. CDR3 length: 17 amino acids. CDR3 loop: CASSLSERGGAYNEQFF. Here the CDR3 DNA reads TGCGCCAGCAGCTTGTCCGAGCGGGGGGGGGCCTACAATGAGCAGTTCTTC.

This clone was picked up one time. This chain uses TRBV5-1 with TRBJ2-1; 9 bases are shared with TRBD1. This CDR3 is built from 14 residues. Trimming took 5 bases from V and 1 from J; bases not matched to a gene: 1. Germline-derived CDR1 and CDR2 are SGHRS and YFSETQ. CDR3 sequence: CASSGTGSYNEQFF. CDR3 DNA: TGCGCCAGCAGTGGGACAGGGTCCTACAATGAGCAGTTCTTC.

This chain uses TRBV6-6 with TRBJ1-2; 7 bases agree with TRBD1. V lost 6 bases and J lost 10; bases outside the gene matches: 5. CDR1 is MNHNY and CDR2 is SVGAGI in the germline V gene (reference sequence). The CDR3 is 11 amino acids. As DNA, the CDR3 is TGTGCCAGCAGGTACGACAGGGACTACACCTTC. Amino acids: CASRYDRDYTF.

V usage is TRBV5-1 and J usage is TRBJ2-5, with 12 bases identical to TRBD2. CDR3 size: 16 residues. V was clipped by 0 bases and J by 5 bases; unmatched bases: 5. From germline, CDR1 is SGHRS and CDR2 YFSETQ. In DNA form, the CDR3 reads TGCGCCAGCAGCTTGGGGACTAGCGGGGTAGGGGAGACCCAGTACTTC. Protein product: CASSLGTSGVGETQYF.

This chain joins TRBV4-3 and TRBJ2-7; 7 bases match TRBD1. V was pared by 4 bases and J by 6 bases, with 12 bases of the junction left unmatched. CDR3 length: 15 residues. Germline CDR1 LGHNA, CDR2 YSLEER. The DNA for the CDR3 is TGCGCCAGCAGCCTCAGGATCACAGGGGTCGGCGAGCAGTACTTC. It encodes CASSLRITGVGEQYF.

This chain connects TRBV28 to TRBJ2-5; tentative D call: TRBD2 (6 bases). Trimming shortened V by 7 bases and J by 3 bases, and 24 bases separated the two germline ends. The CDR3 length is 17 residues. The germline gives CDR1 MDHEN, CDR2 SYDVKM. The chain's CDR3 is CASTAGFWAGDEETQYF. The DNA of the CDR3 is TGTGCCAGCACCGCGGGGTTTTGGGCCGGTGACGAAGAGACCCAGTACTTC.

This clone was observed a handful of times. The chain links TRBV6-5 to TRBJ2-1; D is uncertain. Trimming cost V 2 bases and J 4 bases, with 12 bases left between them. From germline, CDR1 is MNHEY and CDR2 SVGAGI. The CDR3 spans 15 residues. The CDR3 protein is CASSYQATIYNEQFF. In DNA, the CDR3 is TGTGCCAGCAGTTACCAAGCGACCATTTACAATGAGCAGTTCTTC.

This clone has more than one count but fewer than ten. The chain combines TRBV19 with TRBJ2-7, with a weak D call TRBD2 (5 bases). The CDR3 has 13 residues. Trimming pared 3 bases from V and 2 bases from J, leaving 8 bases between. Germline lookup yields CDR1 LNHDA and CDR2 SQIVND (reference sequence). DNA of the CDR3: TGTGCCAGTAGTATGCCGGGGACCTACGAGCAGTACTTC. Protein: CASSMPGTYEQYF.